One and the same sample provided the 20 T cell receptor beta chains below, sequenced in a study of naive and memory T cell subsets. An oligonucleotide containing a UMI was ligated to the 3' end of TCR cDNA. The SP2 primer and nested alpha and beta constant region primers amplified ligated cDNA in four rounds. Each CDR3 protein gets one entry after TCRdb re-called the 5' RACE reads with MiXCR. The table shows 50,000 to 60,000 distinct CDR3 sequences, with about 7.1% occurring only once. The receptors were sampled from a female donor in good health.

In this sample, this clonotype turned up many times. The rearrangement joins TRBV7-2 to TRBJ1-1; D unresolved. The CDR3 extends over 14 amino acids. Germline V gene sequence: CDR1 SGHTA, CDR2 FQGNSA. The ends were cut back, 4 bases at V and 3 bases at J, with 12 bases in the middle. The CDR3, as DNA: TGTGCCAGCAGCTCCTGGACGGACTACACTGAAGCTTTCTTT. Its translation is CASSSWTDYTEAFF.

This clonotype has at least ten counts. The DNA is omitted, as the CDR3 cannot be located on it reliably, and the CDR3 follows TCRdb's listing. The chain's CDR3 is CSVVPADYGYTF. The chain is built from TRBV29-1 and TRBJ1-2. From its first to its last residue, the CDR3 has 12 amino acids. Germline CDR1 is SQVTM and CDR2 is ANQGSEA.

A few counts support this clonotype. The chain uses TRBV19 and TRBJ1-5, with D maybe TRBD1 (5 bases). The V end lost 1 base, the J end lost 4 bases, and 11 bases lay between the germline ends. This CDR3 contains 15 residues. Germline V lookup: CDR1 LNHDA, CDR2 SQIVND (reference sequence). CDR3 sequence (DNA): TGTGCCAGTAGTATAGTTGAGGGGTGGAATCAGCCCCAGCATTTT. As protein: CASSIVEGWNQPQHF.

This clonotype has at least ten counts. Here the CDR3 DNA reads TGTGCCAGCAGTTTAGGGGGACTAGCGGGGGGCCGCACAGATACGCAGTATTTT. Translated: CASSLGGLAGGRTDTQYF. The chain is built from TRBV12-3 or TRBV12-4 and TRBJ2-3, with 15 positions matching TRBD2. The J segment lost 1 base and the V segment lost 1 base, leaving 3 bases of the junction unmatched. This CDR3 contains 18 residues.

In this sample, this clonotype turned up a few times. The chain uses TRBV4-3 and TRBJ2-1, with a tentative D call TRBD2 (5 bases). CDR1 and CDR2 (germline): LGHNA, YSLEER. The CDR3 is 14 amino acids. Trimming took off 3 bases at V and 8 bases at J, with 14 bases between the two ends. The DNA of the CDR3 is TGCGCCAGCAGCCATCTCCGAGGGCGGTATGAGCAGTTCTTC. It yields the protein CASSHLRGRYEQFF.

The chain has TRBV7-3 and TRBJ2-1; TRBD1 agrees at 8 bases. The CDR3 consists of 15 residues. The ends lost 5 bases at V and 4 bases at J; junction bases unmatched: 7. Germline V lookup: CDR1 SGHTA, CDR2 FQGTGA. This CDR3 reads CASSLTGGPYNEQFF. In DNA form, the CDR3 reads TGTGCCAGCAGCCTTACAGGGGGACCATACAATGAGCAGTTCTTC.

This chain links TRBV7-3 with TRBJ2-3; D is ambiguous. This CDR3 has 13 amino acids. Germline values: CDR1 SGHTA, CDR2 FQGTGA. The V gene lost 1 base and the J gene lost 6 bases, with 8 bases spanning the gap. CDR3 in amino acids: CASSLREGDTQYF. Here the CDR3 DNA reads TGTGCCAGCAGCTTAAGGGAAGGGGATACGCAGTATTTT.

Only a few counts were recorded for this clonotype. The V gene is TRBV12-5, the J gene TRBJ1-2; no reliable D call. This CDR3 is 12 amino acids long. V lost 0 bases, J lost 4 bases, and 3 bases lay in between. The germline CDR1 and CDR2 sequences are LGHNT and FRNRAP. CDR3 nucleotide sequence: TGTGCTAGTGGTTTGGTCAGCTATGGCTACACCTTC. Protein sequence: CASGLVSYGYTF.

This clonotype occurred many times. The rearrangement links TRBV18 to TRBJ1-1; D remains unclear. V gave up 3 bases and J gave up 11 bases, with 16 bases separating them. This CDR3 is built from 13 residues. Per the germline V gene, CDR1 is KGHSH and CDR2 is LQKENI. Here the CDR3 DNA reads TGTGCCAGCTCACCCGTCGGGGAGGATTGGGCTTTCTTT. This gives the protein CASSPVGEDWAFF.

This clonotype was counted at least ten times. V usage is TRBV5-5 and J usage is TRBJ1-2, with TRBD1 matching 9 bases. Per germline, CDR1 SGHKS and CDR2 YYEKEE (reference sequence). The CDR3 has 13 amino acids. Unmatched junction bases numbered 11, after V lost 4 bases and J lost 13 bases. The CDR3: CASSPGTGLLFTF. The CDR3 nucleotides are TGTGCCAGCAGCCCCGGGACAGGGCTTCTGTTCACCTTC.

The rearrangement uses TRBV29-1 and TRBJ2-2; 8 bases map to TRBD1. Germline V gives CDR1 SQVTM, CDR2 ANQGSEA. The CDR3 sequence is 14 residues long. The ends lost 5 bases at V and 3 bases at J; junction bases unmatched: 5. For the CDR3, the DNA is TGCAGCGTTTGGACAGGGTCTTACACCGGGGAGCTGTTTTTT. Residues: CSVWTGSYTGELFF.

This clonotype came up a few times. V and J are TRBV7-2 and TRBJ2-7; D is possibly TRBD2 (6 bases). V was clipped by 3 bases and J by 2 bases, with 14 bases between them. The CDR3 totals 15 residues. Looked up from germline, CDR1 is SGHTA and CDR2 is FQGNSA. The CDR3 sequence is CASSFMGLQTYEQYF. CDR3 bases: TGTGCCAGCAGCTTCATGGGACTGCAAACCTACGAGCAGTACTTC. Full variable domain (remainder filled in from reference TRBV7-2 and TRBJ2-7): GAGVSQSPSNKVTEKGKDVELRCDPISGHTALYWYRQSLGQGLEFLIYFQGNSAPDKSGLPSDRFSAERTGGSVSTLTIQRTQQEDSAVYLCASSFMGLQTYEQYFGPGTRLTVT.

A few counts support this clonotype. The V call is TRBV7-2, the J call TRBJ1-5; a possible D gene is TRBD1 (5 bases). Trimming took 6 bases from V and 0 from J, leaving 9 bases between them. This CDR3 comprises 14 residues. The germline gives CDR1 SGHTA, CDR2 FQGNSA. Written as DNA, the CDR3 is TGTGCCAGCAGACCGGGACTTAGCAATCAGCCCCAGCATTTT. Translated, it gives CASRPGLSNQPQHF. Supplemented by reference TRBV7-2 and TRBJ1-5, the full variable domain reads GAGVSQSPSNKVTEKGKDVELRCDPISGHTALYWYRQSLGQGLEFLIYFQGNSAPDKSGLPSDRFSAERTGGSVSTLTIQRTQQEDSAVYLCASRPGLSNQPQHFGDGTRLSIL.

CDR3 bases: TGTGCCAGCAGTTCCCTACCGGGACTGGGTTTGTTCTTC. Protein sequence: CASSSLPGLGLFF. The rearrangement uses TRBV28 and TRBJ2-1, with D tentatively TRBD2 (6 bases). The CDR3 extends over 13 amino acids. Germline V gene sequence: CDR1 MDHEN, CDR2 SYDVKM. V lost 4 bases to trimming and J lost 15 bases, with 19 bases between them.

This clonotype has a handful of counts. The genes are TRBV12-3 or TRBV12-4 and TRBJ1-6; no clear D gene. This CDR3 spans 14 amino acids. V lost 4 bases, J lost 8 bases, and 12 bases lay in between. The CDR3 DNA follows: TGTGCCAGCAGTTCCCATTACCGCCATTCACCCCTCCACTTT. Encoded protein: CASSSHYRHSPLHF.

This clonotype has ten or more counts. The chain joins TRBV5-1 to TRBJ1-1, with D possibly TRBD1 on 6 matching bases. V was clipped by 4 bases and J by 6 bases, with 19 bases between them. There are 15 residues in the CDR3. The V gene's germline CDR1 is SGHRS and CDR2 YFSETQ. CDR3 protein: CASSRSGGPKAEAFF. As DNA, the CDR3 is TGCGCCAGCAGCCGGTCGGGGGGGCCGAAGGCTGAAGCTTTCTTT.

This clonotype has just a few counts. A much more abundant neighbour one base away suggests this may be a read error. The rearrangement uses TRBV20-1 and TRBJ1-1; D gene ambiguous. Germline CDR1 reads DFQATT; CDR2 reads SNEGSKA (reference sequence). The CDR3 extends over 13 amino acids. With 2 bases removed from V and 7 bases from J, the gap between germline ends came to 14 bases. DNA of the CDR3: TGCAGTGCTAGATCTGGTTGGTCCGGTGAAGCTTTCTTT. This sequence encodes CSARSGWSGEAFF.

This clonotype was recorded many times. CDR3 sequence reads: CASRQLTGSGNTIYF. In nucleotides, the CDR3 is TGTGCCAGCAGGCAACTAACAGGATCTGGAAACACCATATATTTT. The V call is TRBV12-3 or TRBV12-4, the J call TRBJ1-3; D perhaps matches TRBD1 (5 bases). The CDR3 has 15 residues. Trimming removed 6 bases at V and 1 base at J, with 13 bases between.

In its sample, this clonotype was seen many times. The chain couples TRBV20-1 to TRBJ2-3; D could derive from TRBD1 or TRBD2 (5 bases each). CDR1 is DFQATT and CDR2 is SNEGSKA in the germline V gene (reference sequence). The CDR3 has 13 residues. Trimming pared 5 bases from V and 14 bases from J, leaving 23 bases between. CDR3 bases: TGCAGTGCTCCCCAAGCCGGGACGTCGGTTTTGTATTTT. Translation gives CSAPQAGTSVLYF.

In this sample, this clonotype turned up a few times. The V gene is TRBV2, the J gene TRBJ1-2; no firm D call. Trimming took off 0 bases at V and 4 bases at J, with 9 bases between the two ends. CDR1 and CDR2 from the germline V gene are SNHLY and FYNNEI. The CDR3 runs to 14 residues. The CDR3 coding sequence is TGTGCCAGCAGTGAAGCGGGCCTCTTCTATGGCTACACCTTC. Its protein product is CASSEAGLFYGYTF.